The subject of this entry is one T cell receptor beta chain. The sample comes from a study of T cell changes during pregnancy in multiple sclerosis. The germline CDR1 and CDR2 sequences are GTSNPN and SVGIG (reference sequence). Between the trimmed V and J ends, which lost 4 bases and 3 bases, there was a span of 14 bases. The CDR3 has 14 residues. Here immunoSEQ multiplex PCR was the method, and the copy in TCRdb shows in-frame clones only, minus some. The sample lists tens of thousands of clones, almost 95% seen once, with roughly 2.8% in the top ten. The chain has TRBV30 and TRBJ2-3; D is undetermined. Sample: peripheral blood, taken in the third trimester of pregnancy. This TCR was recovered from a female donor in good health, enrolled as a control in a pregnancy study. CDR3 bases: TGTGCCTGGACTCCCGCACCCACAACAGATACGCAGTATTTT. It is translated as CAWTPAPTTDTQYF.